Listed here is a single T cell receptor beta chain. The record originates from a study of OX40 agonist ivuxolimab in advanced cancers. Generated by immunoSEQ multiplex PCR, the TCRdb table keeps only in-frame clones and is missing some. The sample yields about 63,000 clones, about 89% seen once. The V and J ends lost 5 bases and 6 bases respectively, with 11 bases between them. The germline CDR1 and CDR2 sequences are MNHEY and SMNVEV (reference sequence). This CDR3 has 13 residues. Sequences were derived from CD4+ or CD8+ T cells sorted from blood, sampled in a trial of the OX40 agonist ivuxolimab. The chain employs TRBV27 and TRBJ1-5; D call uncertain. The sequence derives from an adult with an advanced solid tumor such as melanoma, head and neck, liver or kidney cancer. The CDR3 here is CASSPSWGQPQHF. CDR3 bases: TGTGCCAGCAGTCCCTCCTGGGGTCAGCCCCAGCATTTT.